What follows describes a single T cell receptor beta chain. The data derive from a study of T cell responses to AZD1222 COVID-19 vaccine. Assay: immunoSEQ multiplex PCR; the TCRdb copy retains only in-frame clones and omits some. In the table there are 130,000 or so clones, around 86% of which are singletons. Trimming removed 2 bases from V and 6 bases from J, with 10 bases in between. The CDR3 runs 13 residues. Germline V gene sequence: CDR1 ENHRY, CDR2 SYGVKD. The TCR was taken from an adult in good health. Source: peripheral blood, taken on day 0 of AZD1222 vaccination. This chain uses TRBV10-3 with TRBJ1-2, with D maybe TRBD1 (6 bases). CDR3 protein: CAISEQGGNGYTF. CDR3 nucleotides: TGTGCCATCAGTGAGCAAGGGGGAAATGGCTACACCTTC.